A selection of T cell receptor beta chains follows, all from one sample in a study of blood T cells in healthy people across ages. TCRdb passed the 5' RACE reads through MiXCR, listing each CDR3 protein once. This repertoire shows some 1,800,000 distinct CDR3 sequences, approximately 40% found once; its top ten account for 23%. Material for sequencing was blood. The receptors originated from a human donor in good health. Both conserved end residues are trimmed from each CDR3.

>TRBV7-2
ASSLNRYTTYEQY
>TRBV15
ATSYIMNTEAF
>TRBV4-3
ASSQEPDFYNEQF
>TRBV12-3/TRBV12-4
ASSFKGTVQTTNEKLF
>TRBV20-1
SARDSPGVVYT
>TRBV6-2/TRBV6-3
ASLTSWGEQF
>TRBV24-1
ATSEPSDTQY
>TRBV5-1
ASSLGQVKF
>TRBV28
ASSQWPTGANVLT
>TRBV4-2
ASSQRQGGNSPLH
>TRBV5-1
ASSFRVPGNGYT
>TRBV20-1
SARADVQPQH
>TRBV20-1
SARDRINPSTDTQY
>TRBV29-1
SVDLRGAPETQY
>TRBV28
ASSLPRNGSFLHNYGYT
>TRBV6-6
ATSYTATNEKLF
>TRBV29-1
SVDRGGFGYT
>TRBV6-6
ASTTWADGNTEAF
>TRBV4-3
ASSQVGTGSTF
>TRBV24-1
ATMSSYNEQF
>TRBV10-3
AIRDLSCNEQF
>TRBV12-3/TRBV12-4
ASSLTPVAGPDDYTQY
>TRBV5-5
ASSGGPGHSYKQY
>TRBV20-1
SARPPGGRGYGYT
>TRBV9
ASSSDRRNIQY
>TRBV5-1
ASSPVLSYNEQY
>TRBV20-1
SARDMGSAFYEQY
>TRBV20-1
SASESFYEQY
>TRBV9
ASSVAGSFSEQF
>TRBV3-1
ASSRTTVWPDTQY
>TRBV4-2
ASGQGTGVQF
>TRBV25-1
ASSAAGTEDNYGYT
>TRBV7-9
ASSPRDRGTYEQY
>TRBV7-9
ASSSTYSGANVLT
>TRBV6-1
ASSELGTGYEQY
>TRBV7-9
ASSLAAGEIQY